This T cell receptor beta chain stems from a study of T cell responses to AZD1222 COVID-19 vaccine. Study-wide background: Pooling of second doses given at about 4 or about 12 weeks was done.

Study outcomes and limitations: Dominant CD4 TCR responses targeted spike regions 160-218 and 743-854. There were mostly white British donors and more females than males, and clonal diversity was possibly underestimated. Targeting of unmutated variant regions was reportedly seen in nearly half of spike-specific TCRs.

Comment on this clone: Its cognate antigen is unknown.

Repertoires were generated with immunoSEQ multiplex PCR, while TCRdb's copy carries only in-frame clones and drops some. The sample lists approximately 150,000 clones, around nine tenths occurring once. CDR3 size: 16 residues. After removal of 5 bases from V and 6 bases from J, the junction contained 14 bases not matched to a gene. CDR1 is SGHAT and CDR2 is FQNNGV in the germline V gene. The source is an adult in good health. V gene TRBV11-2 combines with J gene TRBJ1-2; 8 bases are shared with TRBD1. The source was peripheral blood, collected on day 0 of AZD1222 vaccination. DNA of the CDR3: TGTGCCAGCAGCGCAAACCCCAGGGGGCGAGGGGATGGCTACACCTTC. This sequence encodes CASSANPRGRGDGYTF.